The 2 T cell receptor beta chains below all came from one sample that was sequenced in a study of T cell responses to AZD1222 COVID-19 vaccine. TCRdb keeps only in-frame clones here, not all; method: immunoSEQ multiplex PCR. This sample carries more than 75,000 clones, roughly 85% of them seen once, and the ten largest clones take about 1.3%. Sequenced here: peripheral blood, sampled 28 days after the second AZD1222 dose. These TCRs come from an adult who received the AZD1222 COVID-19 vaccine.

The chain uses TRBV6-5 and TRBJ2-5; 8 nucleotides line up with TRBD2. V lost 7 bases, J lost 4 bases, and 8 bases stayed unmatched. CDR1 MNHEY and CDR2 SVGAGI come from the germline V gene. CDR3 size: 14 residues. The CDR3 bases are TGTGCCAGCAAGCGGGGGAAGGGCCCAGAGACCCAGTACTTC. It encodes CASKRGKGPETQYF.

This chain links TRBV4-3 with TRBJ2-5; 7 bases fit TRBD2. This CDR3 spans 15 amino acids. Losses at the gene ends were 1 base for V and 1 base for J; bases not matched to a gene: 3. Germline CDR1 LGHNA, CDR2 YSLEER. As DNA, the CDR3 is TGCGCCAGCAGCCAAGGGACTAGTCTCCAAGAGACCCAGTACTTC. Translated, it gives CASSQGTSLQETQYF.